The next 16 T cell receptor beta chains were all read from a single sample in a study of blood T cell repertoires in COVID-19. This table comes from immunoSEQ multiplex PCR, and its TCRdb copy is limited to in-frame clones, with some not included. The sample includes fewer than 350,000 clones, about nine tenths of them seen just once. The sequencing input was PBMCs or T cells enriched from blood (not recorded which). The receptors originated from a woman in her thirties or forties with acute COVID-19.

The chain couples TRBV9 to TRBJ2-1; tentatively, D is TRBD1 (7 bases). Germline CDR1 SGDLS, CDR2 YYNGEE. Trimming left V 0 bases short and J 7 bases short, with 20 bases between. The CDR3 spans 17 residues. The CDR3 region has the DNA TGTGCCAGCAGCGTAGATGGAGGGGGCCACGGAGGGAATGAGCAGTTCTTC. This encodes CASSVDGGGHGGNEQFF.

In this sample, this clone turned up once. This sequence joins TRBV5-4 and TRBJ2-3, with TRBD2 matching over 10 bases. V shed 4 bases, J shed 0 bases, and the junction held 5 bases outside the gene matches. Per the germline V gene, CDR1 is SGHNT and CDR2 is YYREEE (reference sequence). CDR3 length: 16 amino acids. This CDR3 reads CASSKGLAESTDTQYF. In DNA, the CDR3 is TGTGCCAGCAGCAAAGGACTAGCGGAAAGCACAGATACGCAGTATTTT.

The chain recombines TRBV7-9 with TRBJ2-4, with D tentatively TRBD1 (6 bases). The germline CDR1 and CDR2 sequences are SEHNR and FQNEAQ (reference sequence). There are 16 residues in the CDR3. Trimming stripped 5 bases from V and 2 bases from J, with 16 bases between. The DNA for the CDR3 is TGTGCCAGCAGCCCGGGTGGGGGCAAATCCAAAAACATTCAGTACTTC. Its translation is CASSPGGGKSKNIQYF.

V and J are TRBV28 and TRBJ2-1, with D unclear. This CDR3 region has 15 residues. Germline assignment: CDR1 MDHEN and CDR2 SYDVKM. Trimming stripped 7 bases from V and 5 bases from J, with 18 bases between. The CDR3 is CASILSAAGNNEQFF. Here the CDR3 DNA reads TGTGCCAGCATCCTCTCGGCGGCTGGAAACAATGAGCAGTTCTTC.

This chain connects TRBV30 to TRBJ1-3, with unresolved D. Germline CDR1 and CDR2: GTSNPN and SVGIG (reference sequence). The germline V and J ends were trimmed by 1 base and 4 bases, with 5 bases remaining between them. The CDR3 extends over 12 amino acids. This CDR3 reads CAWSAQGNTIYF. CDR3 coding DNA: TGTGCCTGGAGTGCACAGGGAAACACCATATATTTT. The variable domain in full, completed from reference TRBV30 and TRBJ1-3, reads SQTIHQWPATLVQPVGSPLSLECTVEGTSNPNLYWYRQAAGRGLQLLFYSVGIGQISSEVPQNLSASRPQDRQFILSSKKLLLSDSGFYLCAWSAQGNTIYFGEGSWLTVV.

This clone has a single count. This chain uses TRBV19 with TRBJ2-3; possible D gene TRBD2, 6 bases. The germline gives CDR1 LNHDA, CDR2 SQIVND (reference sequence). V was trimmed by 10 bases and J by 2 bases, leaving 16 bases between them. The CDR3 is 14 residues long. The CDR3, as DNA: TGTGCCACCTCCGGGGGTATACACACAGATACGCAGTATTTT. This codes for CATSGGIHTDTQYF.

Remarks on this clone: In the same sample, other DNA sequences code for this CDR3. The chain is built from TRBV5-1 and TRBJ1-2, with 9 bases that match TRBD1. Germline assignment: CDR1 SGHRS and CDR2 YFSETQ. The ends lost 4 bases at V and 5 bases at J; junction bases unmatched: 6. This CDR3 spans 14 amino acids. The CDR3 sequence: CASSPGQGPYGYTF. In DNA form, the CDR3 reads TGCGCCAGCAGCCCGGGACAGGGCCCTTATGGCTACACCTTC.

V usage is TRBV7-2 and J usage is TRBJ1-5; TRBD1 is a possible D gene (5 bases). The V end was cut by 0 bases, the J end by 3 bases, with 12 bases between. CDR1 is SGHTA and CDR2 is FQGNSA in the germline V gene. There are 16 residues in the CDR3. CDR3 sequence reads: CASSLAGGVVNQPQHF. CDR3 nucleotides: TGTGCCAGCAGCTTAGCGGGGGGGGTTGTCAATCAGCCCCAGCATTTT.

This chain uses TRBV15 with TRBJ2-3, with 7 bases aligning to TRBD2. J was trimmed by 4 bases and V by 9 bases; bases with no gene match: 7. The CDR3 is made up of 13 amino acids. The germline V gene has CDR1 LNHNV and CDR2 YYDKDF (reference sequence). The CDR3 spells CATSAGIADTQYF. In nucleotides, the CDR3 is TGTGCCACTTCAGCGGGGATAGCAGATACGCAGTATTTT.

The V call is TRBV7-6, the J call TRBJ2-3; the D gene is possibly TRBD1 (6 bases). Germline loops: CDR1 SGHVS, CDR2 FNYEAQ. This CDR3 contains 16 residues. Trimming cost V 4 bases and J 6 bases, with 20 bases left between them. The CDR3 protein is CASSSPMATGTDTQYF. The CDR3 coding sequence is TGTGCCAGCAGCTCCCCGATGGCCACAGGGACCGATACGCAGTATTTT.

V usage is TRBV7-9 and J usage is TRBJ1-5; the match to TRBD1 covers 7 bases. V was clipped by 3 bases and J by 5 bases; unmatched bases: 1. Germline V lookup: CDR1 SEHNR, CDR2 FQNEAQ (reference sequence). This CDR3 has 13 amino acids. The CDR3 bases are TGTGCCAGCAGCTTGACAGGGCATCAGCCCCAGCATTTT. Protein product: CASSLTGHQPQHF.

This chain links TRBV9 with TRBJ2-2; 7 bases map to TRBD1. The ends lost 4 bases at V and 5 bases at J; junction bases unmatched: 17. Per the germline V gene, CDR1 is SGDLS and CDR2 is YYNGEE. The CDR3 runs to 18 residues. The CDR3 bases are TGTGCCAGCAGCTATGGGACAGCTCAAATCGTGAGGACCGGGGAGCTGTTTTTT. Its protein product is CASSYGTAQIVRTGELFF.

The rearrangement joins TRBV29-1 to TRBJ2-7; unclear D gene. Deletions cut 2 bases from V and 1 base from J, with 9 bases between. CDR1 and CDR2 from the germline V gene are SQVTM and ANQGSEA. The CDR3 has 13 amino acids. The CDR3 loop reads CSVESGQSYEQYF. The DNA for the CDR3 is TGCAGCGTTGAATCGGGTCAGTCCTACGAGCAGTACTTC.

CDR3 loop: CASSKDSGNTIYF. DNA of the CDR3: TGTGCCAGTAGTAAGGACAGCGGAAACACCATATATTTT. The chain has TRBV19 and TRBJ1-3; TRBD1 is a possible D gene (6 bases). The CDR3 runs to 13 residues. Between the trimmed V and J ends, which lost 4 bases and 4 bases, there was a span of 8 bases. From germline, CDR1 is LNHDA and CDR2 SQIVND (reference sequence).

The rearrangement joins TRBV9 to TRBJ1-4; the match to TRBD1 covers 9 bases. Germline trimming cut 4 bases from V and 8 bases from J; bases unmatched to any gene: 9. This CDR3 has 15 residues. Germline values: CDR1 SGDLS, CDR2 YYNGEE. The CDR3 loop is CASSPRQGGGEKLFF. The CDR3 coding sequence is TGTGCCAGCAGCCCCCGACAGGGGGGAGGCGAAAAACTGTTTTTT.

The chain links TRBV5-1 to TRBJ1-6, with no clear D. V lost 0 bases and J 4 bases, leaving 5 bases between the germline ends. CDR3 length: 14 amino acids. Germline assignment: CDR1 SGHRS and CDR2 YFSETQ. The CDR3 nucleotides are TGCGCCAGCAGCTTGGCAGGTTATAATTCACCCCTCCACTTT. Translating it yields CASSLAGYNSPLHF.